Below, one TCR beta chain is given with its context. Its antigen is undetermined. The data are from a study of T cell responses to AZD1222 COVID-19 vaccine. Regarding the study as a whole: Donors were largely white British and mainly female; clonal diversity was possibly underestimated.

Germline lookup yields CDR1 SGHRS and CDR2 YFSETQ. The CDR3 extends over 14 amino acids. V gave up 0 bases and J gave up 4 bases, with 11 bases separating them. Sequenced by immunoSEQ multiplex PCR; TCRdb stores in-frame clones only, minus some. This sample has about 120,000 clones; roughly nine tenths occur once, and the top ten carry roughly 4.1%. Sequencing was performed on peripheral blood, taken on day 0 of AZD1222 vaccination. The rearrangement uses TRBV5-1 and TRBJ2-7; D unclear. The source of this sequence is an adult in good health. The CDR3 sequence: CASSLEQDRYEQYF. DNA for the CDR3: TGCGCCAGCAGCTTGGAGCAGGATAGGTACGAGCAGTACTTC.